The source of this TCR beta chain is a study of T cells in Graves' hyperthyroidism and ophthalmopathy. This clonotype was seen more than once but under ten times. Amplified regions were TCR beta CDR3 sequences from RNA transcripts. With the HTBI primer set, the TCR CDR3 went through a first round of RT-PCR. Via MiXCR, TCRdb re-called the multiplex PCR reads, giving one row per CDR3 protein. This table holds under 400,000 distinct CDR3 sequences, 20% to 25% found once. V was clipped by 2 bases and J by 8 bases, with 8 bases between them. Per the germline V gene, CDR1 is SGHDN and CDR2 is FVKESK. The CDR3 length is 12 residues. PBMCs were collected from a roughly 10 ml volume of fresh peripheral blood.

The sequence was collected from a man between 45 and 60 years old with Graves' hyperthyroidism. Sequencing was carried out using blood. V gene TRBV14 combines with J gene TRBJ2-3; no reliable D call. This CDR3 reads CASSQLSSTQYF. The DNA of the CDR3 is TGTGCCAGCAGCCAACTCTCTTCTACGCAGTATTTT.